Listed here are 8 T cell receptor beta chains from one sample, sequenced in a study of blood T cell repertoires in COVID-19. TCRdb keeps only in-frame clones here, not all; method: immunoSEQ multiplex PCR. In the table there are some 240,000 clones, 87% of which are singletons. What was sequenced was peripheral blood. These receptors originate from a man aged 55-75 years who had recovered from COVID-19.

The chain has TRBV10-2 and TRBJ1-1; D is possibly TRBD1 (5 bases). From germline, CDR1 is WSHSY and CDR2 SAAADI. This CDR3 has 15 amino acids. V shed 4 bases and J shed 1 base, with 13 bases lying between them. Here the CDR3 DNA reads TGCGCCAGCAGTGTAGTCGGGACTTCGAACACTGAAGCTTTCTTT. The encoded protein is CASSVVGTSNTEAFF.

The table lists this clone with a few counts. The rearrangement uses TRBV5-6 and TRBJ2-2, with unresolved D. From germline, CDR1 is SGHDT and CDR2 YYEEEE. This CDR3 comprises 13 residues. V was pared by 0 bases and J by 7 bases, with 7 bases between. CDR3 in amino acids: CASSLGPGGELFF. The CDR3, as DNA: TGTGCCAGCAGCTTGGGTCCCGGCGGGGAGCTGTTTTTT. The whole variable domain, remainder taken from reference TRBV5-6 and TRBJ2-2, is DAGVTQSPTHLIKTRGQQVTLRCSPKSGHDTVSWYQQALGQGPQFIFQYYEEEERQRGNFPDRFSGHQFPNYSSELNVNALLLGDSALYLCASSLGPGGELFFGEGSRLTVL.

The V and J genes are TRBV9 and TRBJ1-1; 8 positions match TRBD1. The germline V gene has CDR1 SGDLS and CDR2 YYNGEE. The junction had 5 bases not matched to a gene; V was cut back by 3 bases and J by 4 bases. CDR3 length: 14 residues. As DNA, the CDR3 is TGTGCCAGCAGCGGATGGACAGGGCGCACTGAAGCTTTCTTT. Protein product: CASSGWTGRTEAFF.

The chain carries TRBV4-1 and TRBJ1-2, with D possibly TRBD1 on 5 matching bases. CDR3 size: 15 residues. V was trimmed by 4 bases and J by 4 bases, leaving 16 bases between them. Germline values: CDR1 MGHRA, CDR2 YSYEKL. CDR3 coding DNA: TGCGCCAGCAGCCCGGAAGACGCAGGGTCCTATGGCTACACCTTC. Its protein product is CASSPEDAGSYGYTF.

This clone was picked up one time. This chain uses TRBV30 with TRBJ2-1, with D possibly being TRBD1 (10 bases). CDR3 size: 18 residues. The ends were cut back, 3 bases at V and 9 bases at J, with 30 bases in the middle. In germline, CDR1 is GTSNPN, CDR2 SVGIG (reference sequence). This CDR3 is CAWRPGQGPGTSHREQFF. CDR3 DNA sequence: TGTGCCTGGAGACCGGGACAGGGGCCCGGGACTAGCCATCGTGAGCAGTTCTTC.

The rearrangement links TRBV18 to TRBJ2-3; TRBD2 might be the D (6 bases). The ends were cut back, 2 bases at V and 0 bases at J, with 24 bases in the middle. Germline V CDR1 and CDR2: KGHSH, LQKENI. The CDR3 runs to 20 residues. CDR3 sequence reads: CASSPWVPSQGGRSTDTQYF. The CDR3 coding sequence is TGTGCCAGCTCACCATGGGTCCCGTCCCAGGGAGGTCGGAGCACAGATACGCAGTATTTT.

This clone has more than one count but fewer than ten. The chain links TRBV19 to TRBJ2-2; TRBD1 might be the D (5 bases). Germline lookup yields CDR1 LNHDA and CDR2 SQIVND (reference sequence). This CDR3 is 15 amino acids long. V lost 4 bases and J 0 bases, leaving 9 bases between the germline ends. The CDR3 here is CASSNRPANTGELFF. The CDR3 DNA sequence: TGTGCCAGTAGTAACAGGCCCGCGAACACCGGGGAGCTGTTTTTT.

The chain employs TRBV4-1 and TRBJ2-1; D not resolved. This CDR3 contains 17 residues. From germline, CDR1 is MGHRA and CDR2 YSYEKL. V was clipped by 1 base and J by 0 bases, with 13 bases between them. CDR3 sequence reads: CASSQVTRDSSYNEQFF. CDR3 in DNA: TGCGCCAGCAGCCAAGTTACGCGAGATAGCTCCTACAATGAGCAGTTCTTC.